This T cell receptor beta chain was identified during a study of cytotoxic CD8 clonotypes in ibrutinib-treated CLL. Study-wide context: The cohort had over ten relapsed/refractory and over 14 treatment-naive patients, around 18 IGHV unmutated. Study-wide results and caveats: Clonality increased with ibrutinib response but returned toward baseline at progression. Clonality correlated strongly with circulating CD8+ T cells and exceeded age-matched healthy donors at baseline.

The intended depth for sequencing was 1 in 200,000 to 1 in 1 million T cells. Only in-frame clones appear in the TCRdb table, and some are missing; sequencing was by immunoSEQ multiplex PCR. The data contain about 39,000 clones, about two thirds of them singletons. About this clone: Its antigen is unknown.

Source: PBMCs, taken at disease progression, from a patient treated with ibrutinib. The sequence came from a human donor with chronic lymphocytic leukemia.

The CDR3 DNA follows: TGTGCCAGCAGTTTCCGACAGGGGAGAGCTTTCTTT. Protein product: CASSFRQGRAFF. The chain carries TRBV27 and TRBJ1-1; 8 positions agree with TRBD1. Trimming took 3 bases from V and 10 from J; bases not matched to a gene: 4. The CDR3 sequence is 12 residues long. From germline, CDR1 is MNHEY and CDR2 SMNVEV (reference sequence).